This T cell receptor (beta chain) was profiled in a study of blood T cell repertoires in COVID-19. TCRdb's copy holds only in-frame clones and misses some; the assay was immunoSEQ multiplex PCR. This table holds 45,000 to 55,000 clones, around 87% found once. The V segment lost 5 bases and the J segment 6 bases; nucleotides outside the gene matches: 10. CDR1 MNHEY and CDR2 SMNVEV come from the germline V gene (reference sequence). The CDR3 sequence is 14 residues long. This TCR was sampled from a man aged 45 to 65 with active COVID-19. This rearrangement joins TRBV27 to TRBJ2-7, with TRBD2 identical over 7 bases. The specimen sequenced was peripheral blood. CDR3 sequence: CASSLNPAGVEQYF. CDR3 DNA: TGTGCCAGCAGTCTAAACCCCGCGGGGGTCGAGCAGTACTTC.